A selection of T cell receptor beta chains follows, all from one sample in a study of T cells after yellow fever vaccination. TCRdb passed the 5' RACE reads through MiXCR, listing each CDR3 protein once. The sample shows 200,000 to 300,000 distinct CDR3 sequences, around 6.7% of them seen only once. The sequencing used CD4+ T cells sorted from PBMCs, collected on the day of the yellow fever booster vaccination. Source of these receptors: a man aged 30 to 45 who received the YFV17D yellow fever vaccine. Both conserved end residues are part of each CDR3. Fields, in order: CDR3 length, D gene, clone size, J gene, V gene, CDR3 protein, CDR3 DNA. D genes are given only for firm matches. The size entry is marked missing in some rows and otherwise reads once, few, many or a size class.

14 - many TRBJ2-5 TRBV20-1 CSARVIGAQETQYF TGCAGTGCTAGAGTCATCGGGGCTCAAGAGACCCAGTACTTC
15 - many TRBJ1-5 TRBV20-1 CSAREEGWKNQPQHF TGCAGTGCTAGAGAAGAGGGGTGGAAAAATCAGCCCCAGCATTTT
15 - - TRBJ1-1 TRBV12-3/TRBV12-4 CASSLSRPGDTEAFF TGTGCCAGCAGTTTGAGTCGACCTGGGGACACTGAAGCTTTCTTT
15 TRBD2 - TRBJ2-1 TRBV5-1 CASSKLAESYNEQFF TGCGCCAGCAGCAAACTAGCGGAGTCCTACAATGAGCAGTTCTTC
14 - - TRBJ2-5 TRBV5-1 CATRLRDPRETQYF TGCGCCACCAGACTGCGGGACCCAAGAGAGACCCAGTACTTC
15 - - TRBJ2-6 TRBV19 CASSMLSQMANVLTF TGTGCCAGTAGTATGTTAAGCCAAATGGCCAACGTCCTGACTTTC
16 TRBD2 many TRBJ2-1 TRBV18 CASSPTTSGVYNEQFF TGTGCCAGCTCACCTACGACTAGCGGGGTCTACAATGAGCAGTTCTTC
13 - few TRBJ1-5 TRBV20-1 CSARPPATQPQHF TGCAGTGCCCGACCCCCAGCTACCCAGCCCCAGCATTTT
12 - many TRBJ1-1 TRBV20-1 CSAETVNTEAFF TGCAGTGCGGAAACAGTGAACACTGAAGCTTTCTTT
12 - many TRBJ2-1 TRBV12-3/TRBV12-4 CASSAMEQVQFF TGTGCCAGCAGTGCGATGGAACAGGTGCAGTTCTTC
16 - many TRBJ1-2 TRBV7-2 CASSLNAVRSGYGYTF TGTGCCAGCAGCCTAAACGCCGTCAGGTCGGGCTATGGCTACACCTTC
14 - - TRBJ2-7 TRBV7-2 CASSLASIQYEQYF TGTGCCAGCAGCTTGGCTAGCATCCAATACGAGCAGTACTTC
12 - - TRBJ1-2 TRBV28 CASWAAARGYTF TGTGCCAGCTGGGCCGCGGCCAGGGGCTACACCTTC
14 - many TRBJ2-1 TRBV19 CASSIGLEYNEQFF TGTGCCAGTAGTATTGGGCTAGAATACAATGAGCAGTTCTTC
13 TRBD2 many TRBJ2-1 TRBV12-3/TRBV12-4 CASSLTSDNEQFF TGTGCCAGCAGTTTAACTAGCGACAATGAGCAGTTCTTC
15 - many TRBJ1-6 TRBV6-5 CASRHFRGNNSPLHF TGTGCCAGCAGGCATTTCAGAGGGAATAATTCACCCCTCCACTTT
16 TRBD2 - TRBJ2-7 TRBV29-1 CSVVGDASGRVYEQYF TGCAGCGTTGTCGGTGACGCTAGCGGGAGAGTCTACGAGCAGTACTTC
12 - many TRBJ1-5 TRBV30 CAWNTGNQPQHF TGTGCCTGGAATACCGGGAATCAGCCCCAGCATTTT
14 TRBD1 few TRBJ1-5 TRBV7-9 CASSVTGGNQPQHF TGTGCCAGCAGCGTAACAGGGGGCAATCAGCCCCAGCATTTT
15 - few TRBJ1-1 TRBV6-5 CASSYSSDGYTEAFF TGTGCCAGCAGTTACTCCTCGGATGGGTACACTGAAGCTTTCTTT
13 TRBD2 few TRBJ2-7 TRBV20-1 CSASRGGGYEQYF TGCAGTGCTAGTCGGGGCGGGGGTTACGAGCAGTACTTC
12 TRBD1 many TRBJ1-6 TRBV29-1 CSARQGNSPLHF TGCAGCGCCCGACAGGGTAATTCACCCCTCCACTTT
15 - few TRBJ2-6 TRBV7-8 CASSQVGSGANVLTF TGTGCCAGCAGCCAGGTGGGCTCTGGGGCCAACGTCCTGACTTTC
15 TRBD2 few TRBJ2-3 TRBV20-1 CSATRTSGDTDTQYF TGCAGTGCTACCAGGACTAGCGGGGATACAGATACGCAGTATTTT
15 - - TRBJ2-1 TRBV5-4 CASSSTGKSYNEQFF TGTGCCAGCAGCTCTACAGGAAAATCCTACAATGAGCAGTTCTTC
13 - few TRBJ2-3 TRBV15 CATSILKVGTQYF TGTGCCACCAGCATCCTCAAGGTCGGTACGCAGTATTTT
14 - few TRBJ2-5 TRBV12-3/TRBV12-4 CASSFSDIGETQYF TGTGCCAGCAGTTTCTCAGATATAGGGGAGACCCAGTACTTC
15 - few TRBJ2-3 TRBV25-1 CASSEREISTDTQYF TGTGCCAGCAGTGAAAGGGAGATAAGCACAGATACGCAGTATTTT
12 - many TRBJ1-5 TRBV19 CASTSGGQPQHF TGTGCCAGTACTTCCGGGGGTCAGCCCCAGCATTTT
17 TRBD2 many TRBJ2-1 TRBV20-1 CSAGGLAGGWLGNEQFF TGCAGTGCTGGGGGACTAGCGGGAGGATGGTTGGGCAATGAGCAGTTCTTC
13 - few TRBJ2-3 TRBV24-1 CATSEVDTDTQYF TGTGCCACCAGTGAGGTAGACACAGATACGCAGTATTTT
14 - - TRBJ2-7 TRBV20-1 CSARGLNSPYEQYF TGCAGTGCTAGGGGTCTCAACTCACCCTACGAGCAGTACTTC
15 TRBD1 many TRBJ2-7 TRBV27 CASANTGGARHEQYF TGTGCCAGCGCCAACACAGGGGGCGCGCGGCACGAGCAGTACTTC
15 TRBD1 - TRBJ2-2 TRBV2 CASRGDRGVAGELFF TGTGCCAGCAGGGGAGACAGGGGAGTCGCCGGGGAGCTGTTTTTT
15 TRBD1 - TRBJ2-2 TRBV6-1 CASSVGTGATGELFF TGTGCCAGCAGCGTCGGGACAGGGGCCACCGGGGAGCTGTTTTTT
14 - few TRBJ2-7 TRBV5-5 CASSLGRGSYEQYF TGTGCCAGCAGCTTGGGTAGAGGGAGCTACGAGCAGTACTTC
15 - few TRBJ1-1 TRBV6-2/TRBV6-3 CASSYSVLSSTEAFF TGTGCCAGCAGTTACTCTGTCCTTTCGAGCACTGAAGCTTTCTTT
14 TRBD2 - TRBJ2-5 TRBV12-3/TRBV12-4 CASRLAGAPETQYF TGTGCCAGCCGGTTAGCGGGAGCCCCCGAGACCCAGTACTTC
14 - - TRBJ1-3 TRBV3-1 CASSARVSGNTIYF TGTGCCAGCTCTGCCAGGGTGTCCGGAAACACCATATATTTT
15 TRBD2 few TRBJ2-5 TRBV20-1 CSAPLRTSAGETQYF TGCAGTGCTCCTTTGCGGACTAGCGCTGGGGAGACCCAGTACTTC
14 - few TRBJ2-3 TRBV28 CASSLWGAADTQYF TGTGCCAGCAGTTTATGGGGGGCCGCAGATACGCAGTATTTT
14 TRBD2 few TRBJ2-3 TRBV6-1 CASNPTSGTDTQYF TGTGCCAGCAACCCGACTAGCGGCACAGATACGCAGTATTTT
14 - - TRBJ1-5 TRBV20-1 CSARPQEPTGTQHF TGCAGTGCCCGCCCACAGGAACCTACTGGCACCCAGCATTTT
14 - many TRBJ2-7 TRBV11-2 CASSLAGISYEQYF TGTGCCAGCAGCTTAGCTGGTATTTCGTACGAGCAGTACTTC
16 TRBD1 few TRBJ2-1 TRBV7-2 CASSLDGQGAGSEQFF TGTGCCAGCAGCTTAGATGGGCAGGGGGCAGGCAGTGAGCAGTTCTTC
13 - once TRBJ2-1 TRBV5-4 CASSRAVDNEQFF TGTGCCAGCAGTAGAGCGGTAGACAATGAGCAGTTCTTC
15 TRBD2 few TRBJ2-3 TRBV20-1 CSARQAGGRTDTQYF TGCAGTGCTAGACAAGCGGGAGGGAGGACAGATACGCAGTATTTT
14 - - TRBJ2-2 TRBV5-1 CASRLQGNTGELFF TGCGCCAGCAGACTTCAAGGGAACACCGGGGAGCTGTTTTTT
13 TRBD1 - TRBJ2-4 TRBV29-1 CSADRVAKNIQYF TGCAGCGCGGACAGGGTAGCCAAAAACATTCAGTACTTC
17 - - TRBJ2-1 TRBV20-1 CCARDSAGKSSYNEQFF TGCTGTGCTAGAGATTCGGCGGGTAAAAGCTCCTACAATGAGCAGTTCTTC
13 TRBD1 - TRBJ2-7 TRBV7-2 CASRRDRNYEQYF TGTGCCAGCAGACGGGACAGAAACTACGAGCAGTACTTC
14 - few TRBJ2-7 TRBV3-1 CASSQARGPYEQYF TGTGCCAGCAGCCAAGCGAGGGGACCCTACGAGCAGTACTTC
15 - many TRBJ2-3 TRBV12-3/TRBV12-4 CASSPTGRSTDTQYF TGTGCCAGCAGTCCGACTGGACGAAGCACAGATACGCAGTATTTT
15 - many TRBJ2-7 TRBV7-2 CASSLEPVGPYEQYF TGTGCCAGCAGCCTAGAGCCGGTGGGACCCTACGAGCAGTACTTC
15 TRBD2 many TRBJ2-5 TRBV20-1 CSARVPASGQETQYF TGCAGTGCTAGAGTTCCGGCTAGCGGCCAAGAGACCCAGTACTTC